This TCR delta chain comes out of a study of delta chains in infants with herpesvirus infections. Study as a whole: The search targeted a public fetal Vdelta1/Vgamma8 clonotype after postnatal CMV infection.

This clone came up a few times. Antigen: not known. Gamma-chain- and delta-chain-specific primers converted PBMC RNA into TCR cDNA. TCRdb redid clone calling on the RT-PCR reads using CATT. The repertoire has some 880 delta-chain clones, about 35% of them found once; the top ten carry roughly 8.7%. This CDR3 has 20 amino acids. Unmatched junction bases numbered 24, after V lost 4 bases and J lost 0 bases. Germline V gene lookup returns CDR1 NSMFDY and CDR2 ISSIKDK. Study-wide results and limits: Only the first time point after infection showed the public clonotype. Later infection age appeared linked to lower public-clonotype frequency among Vdelta1 cells.

The chain uses TRAV29/DV5 and TRDJ1; 7 bases agree with TRDD3. This clonotype originated in a human donor who was a Ugandan infant, either HIV-exposed or HIV-unexposed (not recorded which). The sequencing here drew on peripheral blood, taken at time point 2 of longitudinal follow-up. Written as DNA, the CDR3 is TGTGCAGCAGGAAGAGGAAACTGGGGCACGCGTGCGCCCGACACCGATAAACTCATCTTT. As protein: CAAGRGNWGTRAPDTDKLIF.